This T cell receptor beta chain stems from a study of metastatic and nonmetastatic thyroid tumors. On the study more broadly: Thyroid patients, malignant and benign, had repertoires compared across blood and tumor or nodule tissue. Study conclusions and caveats: For both blood and tumor, malignant thyroid tumors reportedly showed significantly higher TCR beta diversity than benign nodules did.

J gave up 5 bases and V 5 bases, and 7 bases lay outside the gene matches. There are 14 residues in the CDR3. The germline CDR1 and CDR2 sequences are SGHTA and FQGNSA. Under the authors' procedure: Building a distant-metastasis classifier for papillary thyroid cancer drew on CDR3 differences across clinicopathological groups. TCRdb reassembled clones from the PCR reads with MiXCR. The V and J calls were determined by TCRdb, not by the authors. This table holds some 55,000 clones, 30% found once. All patients were treatment-naive before thyroid surgery. Comments on this clone: Its matching antigen is unknown.

This clonotype was sampled from a female donor with papillary thyroid cancer or a benign thyroid nodule (not recorded which). Some clones in this sample may be carry-over from other donors' samples. The chain links TRBV7-2 to TRBJ2-3, with TRBD2 identical over 7 bases. The sample was blood. The CDR3 here is CASSPWVAGDTQYF. CDR3 in DNA: TGTGCCAGCAGCCCCTGGGTAGCGGGAGATACGCAGTATTTT.